This T cell receptor beta chain was sequenced during a study of cytomegalovirus exposure and HLA in healthy donors. Points from the study as a whole: Accounts indicate the classifier identified cytomegalovirus status with strong specificity and sensitivity. The study flagged some 180 TCR beta chains as cytomegalovirus-associated. A later analysis found first-cohort TCR clusters tended to co-occur in the approximately 110 validation repertoires.

Of note for this clone: No antigen is known for it.

Some clones are missing from TCRdb's copy, which holds only in-frame ones; the method was immunoSEQ multiplex PCR. The table has some 110,000 clones, approximately 88% seen once. Input material: PBMCs. This TCR came from a man younger than 35 in good health and CMV-seronegative.

Here the CDR3 reads CASSVDGRADIQYF. The DNA of the CDR3 is TGTGCCAGCAGCGTAGATGGCAGGGCGGACATTCAGTACTTC. The chain carries TRBV9 and TRBJ2-4, with D tentatively TRBD1 (5 bases). The V end lost 0 bases, the J end lost 8 bases, and 12 bases lay between the germline ends. Germline CDR1 and CDR2: SGDLS and YYNGEE. The CDR3 is 14 residues long.